This passage covers 20 T cell receptor beta chains from one sample sequenced in a study of low-dose radiotherapy and immunotherapy resistance in tumors. Time point of the sample: after trial treatment. Treatment: LDRT plus nivolumab, ipilimumab, low-dose cyclophosphamide and aspirin (RACIN trial). TRAV- and TRBV-specific primers, spanning alpha and beta chains, primed first-strand cDNA. Over approximately 20 PCR cycles, TCRs were amplified from a constant-region primer and V-primer adapter. MiXCR, run by TCRdb on the reads, gives a single entry per CDR3 protein. The sample holds nearly 60,000 distinct CDR3 sequences, 20% to 25% seen once. This specimen was PBMCs, taken after low-dose radiotherapy plus immunotherapy. The receptors were sampled from a male donor with prostate cancer.

To note about this clonotype: A far larger clone is just one base off, so this is likely a read error. The CDR3 sequence: CASSLSGGRVDEQYF. The CDR3 nucleotides read TGTGCCAGCAGCTTAAGTGGCGGGAGGGTCGATGAGCAGTACTTC. The rearrangement uses TRBV18 and TRBJ2-5, with 9 positions matching TRBD2. Germline V gene data show CDR1 as KGHSH and CDR2 as LQKENI. CDR3 length: 15 amino acids. J lost 11 bases, V lost 8 bases, and 18 bases had no gene match.

This clonotype showed up many times. The genes are TRBV5-1 and TRBJ1-5, with unresolved D. CDR1 and CDR2 from the germline V gene are SGHRS and YFSETQ. V was clipped by 4 bases and J by 0 bases, with 5 bases between them. The CDR3 loop spans 13 amino acids. The CDR3 DNA is TGCGCCAGCAGCGAAGGTAGCAATCAGCCCCAGCATTTT. Its translation: CASSEGSNQPQHF.

This clonotype occurred many times. The chain couples TRBV6-1 to TRBJ2-3; D is ambiguous. This CDR3 is built from 15 residues. Looked up from germline, CDR1 is MNHNS and CDR2 is SASEGT. Deletions cut 1 base from V and 0 bases from J, with 8 bases between. CDR3: CASSEGLQSTDTQYF. The CDR3 coding sequence is TGTGCCAGCAGTGAAGGTCTGCAGAGCACAGATACGCAGTATTTT.

This clonotype turned up a few times. The gene calls are TRBV5-1 and TRBJ2-1; 9 nucleotides match TRBD2. Germline V gene sequence: CDR1 SGHRS, CDR2 YFSETQ. V shed 4 bases, J shed 5 bases, and the junction held 10 bases outside the gene matches. The CDR3 contains 16 residues. The CDR3 here is CASSPRGGGADNEQFF. CDR3 nucleotides: TGCGCCAGCAGCCCCAGGGGCGGGGGGGCCGACAATGAGCAGTTCTTC.

This chain uses TRBV10-3 with TRBJ2-5; a possible D gene is TRBD2 (5 bases). The CDR3 length is 14 residues. Germline V lookup: CDR1 ENHRY, CDR2 SYGVKD. V shed 3 bases and J shed 2 bases, with 10 bases lying between them. This chain's CDR3 is CAISEPDSQETQYF. The CDR3 DNA sequence: TGTGCCATCAGTGAACCGGACTCACAAGAGACCCAGTACTTC.

The J gene is TRBJ1-6, the V gene TRBV20-1; D remains unclear. Trimming removed 3 bases at V and 5 bases at J, with 8 bases between. CDR3 length equals 13 residues. Looked up from germline, CDR1 is DFQATT and CDR2 is SNEGSKA (reference sequence). CDR3 nucleotides: TGCAGTGCTAGGGTACAGAATAATTCACCCCTCCACTTT. Its protein product is CSARVQNNSPLHF.

The rearrangement uses TRBV4-1 and TRBJ1-6; D possibly corresponds to TRBD1 (5 bases). Trimming removed 5 bases at V and 7 bases at J, with 18 bases between. Germline loops: CDR1 MGHRA, CDR2 YSYEKL. This CDR3 is 16 amino acids long. The CDR3 DNA follows: TGCGCCAGCAGCGACAGCTCGACCAGACTGAATTCACCCCTCCACTTT. Translated: CASSDSSTRLNSPLHF.

This clonotype appeared many times. This chain links TRBV11-1 with TRBJ1-1; D is possibly TRBD1 (5 bases). The CDR3 covers 14 residues. Germline values: CDR1 SGHAT, CDR2 FQDESV (reference sequence). The V end lost 3 bases, the J end lost 3 bases, and 11 bases lay between the germline ends. CDR3 DNA sequence: TGTGCCAGCAGCTTCGGCCCCAGGGACACTGAAGCTTTCTTT. Translated, it gives CASSFGPRDTEAFF.

This clonotype was seen many times. The chain links TRBV4-1 to TRBJ2-3; 10 bases align to TRBD2. The length of the CDR3 is 20 residues. Unmatched junction bases numbered 14, after V lost 1 base and J lost 1 base. Germline CDR1 and CDR2: MGHRA and YSYEKL. In DNA form, the CDR3 reads TGCGCCAGCAGCCAAGGGGTAGCGGGGGGTCCAGTTACGCGCACAGATACGCAGTATTTT. Encoded protein: CASSQGVAGGPVTRTDTQYF.

This clonotype was picked up a small number of times. The chain combines TRBV5-6 with TRBJ2-1; 7 positions match TRBD2. Per germline, CDR1 SGHDT and CDR2 YYEEEE. V dropped 0 bases and J dropped 8; count of bases not matched to a gene: 11. CDR3 size: 16 residues. CDR3 in amino acids: CASSLVSGPSFDEQFF. The CDR3 DNA sequence: TGTGCCAGCAGCTTGGTTAGCGGGCCCAGTTTCGATGAGCAGTTCTTC.

This clonotype appeared many times. The chain has TRBV18 and TRBJ1-3; 8 positions match TRBD1. From germline, CDR1 is KGHSH and CDR2 LQKENI. The CDR3 runs 15 residues. The V and J ends lost 5 bases and 3 bases, in that order; junction bases with no gene match: 6. CDR3 sequence reads: CASSTQGAGGNTIYF. In DNA form, the CDR3 reads TGTGCCAGCTCAACGCAGGGGGCAGGTGGAAACACCATATATTTT.

Concerning this clonotype itself: This likely stems from a read error, as it lies one base from a far larger clone. The V call is TRBV4-2, the J call TRBJ2-7, with TRBD2 matching 13 bases. The CDR3 has 15 residues. Trimming cost V 5 bases and J 7 bases; bases outside gene matches: 8. Germline V lookup: CDR1 LGHNA, CDR2 YNFKEQ. The CDR3 sequence: CASSVRTSGSNEQYF. For the CDR3, the DNA is TGTGCCAGCAGCGTCAGGACTAGCGGGAGCAATGAGCAGTACTTC.

This clonotype was recorded at least ten times. This chain links TRBV6-5 with TRBJ1-2; D is unclear. Trimming pared 0 bases from V and 4 bases from J, leaving 9 bases between. Germline assignment: CDR1 MNHEY and CDR2 SVGAGI. This CDR3 is built from 14 residues. The CDR3 protein is CASSYSHGTYGYTF. Written as DNA, the CDR3 is TGTGCCAGCAGTTACTCTCACGGAACCTATGGCTACACCTTC.

The sample holds many counts of this clonotype. This chain joins TRBV4-2 and TRBJ1-5; TRBD1 might be the D (6 bases). This CDR3 region has 15 residues. CDR1 is LGHNA, CDR2 YNFKEQ, per germline. The V and J ends lost 1 base and 0 bases respectively, with 7 bases between them. CDR3 coding DNA: TGTGCCAGCAGCCAAGCGACAGGTAGCAATCAGCCCCAGCATTTT. Encoded protein: CASSQATGSNQPQHF.

The CDR3 here is CSARAGGASETQYF. As DNA, the CDR3 is TGCAGTGCTAGAGCTGGGGGGGCGTCTGAGACCCAGTACTTC. The chain links TRBV20-1 to TRBJ2-5; D is possibly TRBD2 (7 bases). Per germline, CDR1 DFQATT and CDR2 SNEGSKA (reference sequence). The CDR3 is 14 residues long. V was shortened by 1 base and J by 5 bases, with 14 bases between the two germline ends.

This clonotype was detected ten times or more. This sequence joins TRBV19 and TRBJ1-2, with 10 bases lining up with TRBD1. The CDR3 is 14 residues long. Looked up from germline, CDR1 is LNHDA and CDR2 is SQIVND (reference sequence). V shed 10 bases, J shed 4 bases, and the junction held 9 bases outside the gene matches. For the CDR3, the DNA is TGTGCCACCATTCCGGGACAGGGGACCTATGGCTACACCTTC. Translated, it gives CATIPGQGTYGYTF.

The genes are TRBV25-1 and TRBJ1-2; D is uncertain. The CDR3 contains 13 residues. V lost 2 bases to trimming and J lost 8 bases, with 12 bases between them. Germline V lookup: CDR1 MGHDK, CDR2 SYGVNS. DNA for the CDR3: TGTGCCAGCAGTGAAAGCCAGCGGAGGGGCTACACCTTC. It is translated as CASSESQRRGYTF.

This clonotype was picked up many times. The V call is TRBV5-4, the J call TRBJ2-1; 7 nucleotides line up with TRBD2. Germline V gene sequence: CDR1 SGHNT, CDR2 YYREEE (reference sequence). V was pared by 5 bases and J by 3 bases, with 8 bases of the junction left unmatched. This CDR3 contains 15 residues. This CDR3 is CASSFKRDFYNEQFF. The CDR3 DNA follows: TGTGCCAGCAGTTTTAAGCGGGACTTCTACAATGAGCAGTTCTTC.

The chain is built from TRBV24-1 and TRBJ2-1; 7 bases fit TRBD2. The CDR3 sequence is 16 residues long. Germline V CDR1 and CDR2: KGHDR, SFDVKD. J lost 5 bases, V lost 0 bases, and 6 bases had no gene match. In DNA, the CDR3 is TGTGCCACCAGTGATTTGGCGGGGGTACGGAACAATGAGCAGTTCTTC. Amino acids: CATSDLAGVRNNEQFF.

This clonotype was picked up many times. The CDR3 is CSARDRRGGAGETQYF. CDR3 DNA sequence: TGCAGTGCTAGAGATCGGCGCGGGGGGGCCGGAGAGACCCAGTACTTC. The chain couples TRBV20-1 to TRBJ2-5; TRBD2 aligns across 9 bases. CDR3 length equals 16 residues. The germline CDR1 and CDR2 sequences are DFQATT and SNEGSKA (reference sequence). V was clipped by 0 bases and J by 4 bases; unmatched bases: 9.